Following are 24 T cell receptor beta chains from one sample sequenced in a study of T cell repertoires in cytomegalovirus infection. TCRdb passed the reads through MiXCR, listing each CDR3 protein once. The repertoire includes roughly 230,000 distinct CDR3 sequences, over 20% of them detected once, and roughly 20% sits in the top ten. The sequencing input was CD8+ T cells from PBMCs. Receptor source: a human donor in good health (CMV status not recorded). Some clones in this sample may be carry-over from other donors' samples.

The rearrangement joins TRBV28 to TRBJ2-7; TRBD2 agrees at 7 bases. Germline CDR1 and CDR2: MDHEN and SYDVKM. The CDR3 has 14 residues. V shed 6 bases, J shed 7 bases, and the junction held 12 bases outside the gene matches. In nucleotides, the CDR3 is TGTGCCAGCAGATATGCCGGCCTCGGGGGGGAGCAGTACTTC. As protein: CASRYAGLGGEQYF.

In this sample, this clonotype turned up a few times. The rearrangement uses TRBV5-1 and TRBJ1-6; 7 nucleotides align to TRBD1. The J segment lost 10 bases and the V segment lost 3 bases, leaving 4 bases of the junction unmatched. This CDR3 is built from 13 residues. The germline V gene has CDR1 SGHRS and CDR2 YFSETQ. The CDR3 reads CASSWDSGSPLHF. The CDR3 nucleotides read TGCGCCAGCAGCTGGGACAGTGGATCACCCCTCCACTTT.

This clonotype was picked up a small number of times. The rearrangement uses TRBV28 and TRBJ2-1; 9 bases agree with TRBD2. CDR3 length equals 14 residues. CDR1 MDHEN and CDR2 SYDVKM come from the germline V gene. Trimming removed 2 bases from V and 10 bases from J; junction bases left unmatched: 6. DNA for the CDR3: TGTGCCAGCAGTTTAGGCGGGGGGGCTGGGGAGCAGTTCTTC. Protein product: CASSLGGGAGEQFF.

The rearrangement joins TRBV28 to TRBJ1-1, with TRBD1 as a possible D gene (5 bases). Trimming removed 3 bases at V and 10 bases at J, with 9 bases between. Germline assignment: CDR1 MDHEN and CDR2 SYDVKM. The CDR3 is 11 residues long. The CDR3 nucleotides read TGTGCCAGCAGTTTCTACGGGGGAGCTTTCTTT. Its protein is CASSFYGGAFF.

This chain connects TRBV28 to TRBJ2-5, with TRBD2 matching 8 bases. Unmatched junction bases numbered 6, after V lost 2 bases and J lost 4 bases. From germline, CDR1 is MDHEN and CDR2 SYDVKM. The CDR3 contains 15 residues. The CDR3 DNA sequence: TGTGCCAGCAGTTTAGCGGGGGGCCACGGAGAGACCCAGTACTTC. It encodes CASSLAGGHGETQYF.

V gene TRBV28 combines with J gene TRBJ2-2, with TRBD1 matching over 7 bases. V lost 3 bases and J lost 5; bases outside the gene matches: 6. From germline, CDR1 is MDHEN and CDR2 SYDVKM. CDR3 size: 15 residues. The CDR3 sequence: CASSLRDRATGELFF. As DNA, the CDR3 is TGTGCCAGCAGTTTGAGAGACAGGGCGACCGGGGAGCTGTTTTTT.

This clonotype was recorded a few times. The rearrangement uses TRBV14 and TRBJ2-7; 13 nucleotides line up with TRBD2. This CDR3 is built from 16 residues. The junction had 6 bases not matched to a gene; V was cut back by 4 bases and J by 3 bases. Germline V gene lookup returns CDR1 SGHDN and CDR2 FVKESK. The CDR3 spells CASSRTSGGPYYEQYF. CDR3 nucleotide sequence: TGTGCCAGCAGCCGGACTAGCGGGGGTCCATACTACGAGCAGTACTTC. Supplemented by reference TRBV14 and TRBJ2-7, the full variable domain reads EAGVTQFPSHSVIEKGQTVTLRCDPISGHDNLYWYRRVMGKEIKFLLHFVKESKQDESGMPNNRFLAERTGGTYSTLKVQPAELEDSGVYFCASSRTSGGPYYEQYFGPGTRLTVT.

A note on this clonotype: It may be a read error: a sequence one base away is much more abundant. CDR3 in amino acids: CASSLGQLVGGGNSYNEQFF. The CDR3 DNA sequence: TGTGCCAGCAGCCTTGGACAGCTGGTTGGCGGGGGGAACTCCTACAATGAGCAGTTCTTC. The genes are TRBV28 and TRBJ2-1; TRBD2 agrees at 8 bases. The germline V gene encodes CDR1 MDHEN and CDR2 SYDVKM. The junction had 19 bases not matched to a gene; V was cut back by 6 bases and J by 0 bases. CDR3 length: 20 amino acids.

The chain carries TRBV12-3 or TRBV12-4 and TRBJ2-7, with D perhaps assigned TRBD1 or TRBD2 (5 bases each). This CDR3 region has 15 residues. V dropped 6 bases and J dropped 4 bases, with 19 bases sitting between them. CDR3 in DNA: TGTGCCAGCAGCCAAGGGAGTGACAGCGAATACGAGCAGTACTTC. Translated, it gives CASSQGSDSEYEQYF.

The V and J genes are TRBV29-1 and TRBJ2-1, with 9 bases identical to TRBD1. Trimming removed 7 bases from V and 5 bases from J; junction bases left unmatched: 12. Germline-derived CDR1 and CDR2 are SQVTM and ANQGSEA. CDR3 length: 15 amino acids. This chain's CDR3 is CSAAYGTGPNNEQFF. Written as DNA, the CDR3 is TGCAGCGCTGCGTATGGGACAGGGCCGAACAATGAGCAGTTCTTC.

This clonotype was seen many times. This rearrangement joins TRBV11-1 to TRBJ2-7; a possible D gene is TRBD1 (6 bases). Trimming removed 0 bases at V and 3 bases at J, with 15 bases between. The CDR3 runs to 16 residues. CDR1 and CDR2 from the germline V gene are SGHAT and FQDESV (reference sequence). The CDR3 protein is CASSLASTGSNYEQYF. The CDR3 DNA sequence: TGTGCCAGCAGCTTAGCGTCCACAGGGTCGAACTACGAGCAGTACTTC.

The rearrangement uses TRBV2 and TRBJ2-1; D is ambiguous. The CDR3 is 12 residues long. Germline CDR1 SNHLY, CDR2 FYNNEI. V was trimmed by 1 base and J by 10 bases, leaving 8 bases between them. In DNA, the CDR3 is TGTGCCAGCAGTGAAGTCGACCCCGAGCAGTTCTTC. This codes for CASSEVDPEQFF.

CDR3 DNA: TGTGCCAGCACCCACACTGAAGCTTTCTTT. Protein sequence: CASTHTEAFF. The chain uses TRBV12-3 or TRBV12-4 and TRBJ1-1, with D uncertain. This CDR3 has 10 residues. The V end lost 7 bases, the J end lost 3 bases, and 3 bases lay between the germline ends.

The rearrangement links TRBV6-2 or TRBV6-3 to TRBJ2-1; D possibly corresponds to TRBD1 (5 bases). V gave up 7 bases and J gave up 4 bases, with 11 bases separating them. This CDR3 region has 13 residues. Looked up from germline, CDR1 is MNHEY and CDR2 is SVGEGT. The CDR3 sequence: CASNLDKYNEQFF. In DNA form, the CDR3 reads TGTGCCAGCAACCTGGACAAATACAATGAGCAGTTCTTC.

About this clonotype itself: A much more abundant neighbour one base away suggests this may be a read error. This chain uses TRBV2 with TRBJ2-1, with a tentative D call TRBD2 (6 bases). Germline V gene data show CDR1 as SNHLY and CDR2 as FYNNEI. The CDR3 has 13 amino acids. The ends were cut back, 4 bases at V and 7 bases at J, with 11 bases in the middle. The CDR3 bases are TGTGCCAGCAGTGCTCTTAGCGGTAATGAGCAGTTCTTC. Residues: CASSALSGNEQFF.

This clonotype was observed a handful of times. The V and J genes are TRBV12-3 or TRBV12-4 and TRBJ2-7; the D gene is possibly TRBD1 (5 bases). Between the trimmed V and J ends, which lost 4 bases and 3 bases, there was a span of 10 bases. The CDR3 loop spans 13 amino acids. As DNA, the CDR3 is TGTGCCAGCAGTTCGGAGCAGGGCTACGAGCAGTACTTC. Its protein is CASSSEQGYEQYF.

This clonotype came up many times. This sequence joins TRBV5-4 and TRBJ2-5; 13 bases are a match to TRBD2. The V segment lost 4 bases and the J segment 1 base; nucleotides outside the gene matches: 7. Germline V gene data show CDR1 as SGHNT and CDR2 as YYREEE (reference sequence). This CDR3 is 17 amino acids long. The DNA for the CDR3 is TGTGCCAGCAGCGGCAAGGGACTAGCGGGGCTCCAAGAGACCCAGTACTTC. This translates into CASSGKGLAGLQETQYF.

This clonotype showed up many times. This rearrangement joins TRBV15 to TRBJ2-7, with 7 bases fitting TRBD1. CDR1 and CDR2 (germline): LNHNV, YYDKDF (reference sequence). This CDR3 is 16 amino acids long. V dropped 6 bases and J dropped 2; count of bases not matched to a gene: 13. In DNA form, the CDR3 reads TGTGCCACCAGTCAGGACAGGTCGGAGTATACCTACGAGCAGTACTTC. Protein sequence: CATSQDRSEYTYEQYF.

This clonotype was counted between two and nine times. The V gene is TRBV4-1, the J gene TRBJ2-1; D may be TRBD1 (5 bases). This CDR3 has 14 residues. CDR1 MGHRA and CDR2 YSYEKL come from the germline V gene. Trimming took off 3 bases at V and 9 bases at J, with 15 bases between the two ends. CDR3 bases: TGCGCCAGCAGCCAGGGGCTACCCCTTGGTGAGCAGTTCTTC. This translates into CASSQGLPLGEQFF.

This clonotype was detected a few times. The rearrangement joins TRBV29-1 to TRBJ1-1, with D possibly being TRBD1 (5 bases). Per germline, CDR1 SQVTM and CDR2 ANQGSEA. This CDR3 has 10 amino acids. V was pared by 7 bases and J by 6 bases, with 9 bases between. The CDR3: CSAWGAEAFF. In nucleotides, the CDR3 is TGCAGCGCTTGGGGGGCTGAAGCTTTCTTT.

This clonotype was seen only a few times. The CDR3 loop is CASSLGSSAYGYTF. In nucleotides, the CDR3 is TGTGCCAGCAGTTTAGGGTCGAGCGCCTATGGCTACACCTTC. The V call is TRBV28, the J call TRBJ1-2; D unclear. CDR1 is MDHEN and CDR2 is SYDVKM in the germline V gene. The CDR3 length is 14 residues. The V and J ends lost 2 bases and 4 bases respectively, with 11 bases between them.

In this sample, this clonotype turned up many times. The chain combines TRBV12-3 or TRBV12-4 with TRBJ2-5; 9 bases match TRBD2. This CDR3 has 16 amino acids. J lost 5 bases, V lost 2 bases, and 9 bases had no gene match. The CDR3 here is CASSLLAGPLKETQYF. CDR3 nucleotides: TGTGCCAGCAGTTTACTAGCGGGGCCCTTAAAGGAGACCCAGTACTTC.

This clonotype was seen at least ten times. CDR3 in DNA: TGTGCCAGCAGCTTCCTGGGGACAGGCGACCTCCCCGGGGAGCTGTTTTTT. This sequence encodes CASSFLGTGDLPGELFF. The V call is TRBV7-2, the J call TRBJ2-2; 8 nucleotides align to TRBD1. Germline V lookup: CDR1 SGHTA, CDR2 FQGNSA. Trimming took 3 bases from V and 6 from J; bases not matched to a gene: 12. There are 17 residues in the CDR3.

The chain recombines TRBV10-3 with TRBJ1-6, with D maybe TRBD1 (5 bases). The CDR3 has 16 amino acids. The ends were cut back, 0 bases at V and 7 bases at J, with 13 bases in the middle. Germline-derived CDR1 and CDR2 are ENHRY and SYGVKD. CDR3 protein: CAISESGGRANSPLHF. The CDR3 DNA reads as TGTGCCATCAGTGAGTCGGGCGGCAGGGCCAATTCACCCCTCCACTTT.